Listed below are T cell receptor beta chains from one sample, sequenced in a study of tumor-infiltrating lymphocytes in oesophageal squamous cell carcinoma. TCRdb reanalysed the PCR reads using MiXCR and keeps one entry per CDR3 protein. Of over 10,000 distinct CDR3 sequences detected, over 50% appear once; the ten largest clones hold approximately 32%. Material: esophageal tumor tissue. The receptor set was obtained from a female donor with esophageal squamous cell carcinoma. Both conserved end residues are part of each CDR3.

CDR3: CASSSRLAGGTDTQYF; V: TRBV27
CDR3: CASRGQSSGANVLTF; V: TRBV6-1
CDR3: CASSFRTSGGTDTQYF; V: TRBV7-2
CDR3: CASRTGNGNTIYF; V: TRBV6-1
CDR3: CASSVKTGSSYEQYF; V: TRBV6-2/TRBV6-3
CDR3: CASSLARGGGHTGELFF; V: TRBV5-4
CDR3: CASSLGVLGREQYF; V: TRBV7-4
CDR3: CASRPSGGRGETQYF; V: TRBV12-3/TRBV12-4
CDR3: CASTQYNEQFF; V: TRBV6-1
CDR3: CASSLAQGTDTQYF; V: TRBV7-4
CDR3: CASSSGTGIENEQFF; V: TRBV7-3
CDR3: CASSYATGEDTQYF; V: TRBV5-1
CDR3: CASSYLTGTYEQYF; V: TRBV6-9
CDR3: CASSSGQLKETQYF; V: TRBV28
CDR3: CASSLDGARTDTQYF; V: TRBV5-6
CDR3: CASRHRDNYGYTF; V: TRBV6-2/TRBV6-3
CDR3: CASSLRHNYGYTF; V: TRBV27
CDR3: CASSSQGAANEKLFF; V: TRBV7-2
CDR3: CASSSQGANTADTQYF; V: TRBV11-2
CDR3: CASLRVREQYF; V: TRBV28
CDR3: CASSSTGGTDTQYF; V: TRBV12-3/TRBV12-4
CDR3: CASSLGGGGHSYNEQFF; V: TRBV7-6
CDR3: CASSPGGKETQYF; V: TRBV7-9
CDR3: CASSTNPVTGHLGQFF; V: TRBV7-2
CDR3: CASSPGQGSYEQYF; V: TRBV5-1
CDR3: CASSSSTGGTYHPNYGYTF; V: TRBV6-6
CDR3: CASRPTGQGREETQYF; V: TRBV6-9
CDR3: CASSLAGQVKQYF; V: TRBV7-9
CDR3: CASSLAASQEILGTQYF; V: TRBV5-1
CDR3: CASSLSGNEQFF; V: TRBV7-6
CDR3: CASSPGLAGAHPNTGELFF; V: TRBV7-3
CDR3: CASSLTVGGTEAFF; V: TRBV28
CDR3: CASSLDGTSGYNEQFF; V: TRBV11-3
CDR3: CASSPQDEQYF; V: TRBV7-3
CDR3: CASSPGRVGTLRLEQYF; V: TRBV7-2
CDR3: CATSDTGQRETQYF; V: TRBV24-1
CDR3: CASSLALAGTSGYNEQFF; V: TRBV7-6
CDR3: CASSLSGTSGGEQFF; V: TRBV7-2
CDR3: CASTTTFGGNSNQPQHF; V: TRBV7-4
CDR3: CASSPTGGPTNEKLFF; V: TRBV9
CDR3: CASSEVGGASGANVLTF; V: TRBV6-1
CDR3: CASVGNFGPYEQYF; V: TRBV7-9
CDR3: CASSREIAGVSNEQYF; V: TRBV5-1
CDR3: CASSFGGQGEQYF; V: TRBV12-3/TRBV12-4
CDR3: CASSYVSNEQFF; V: TRBV7-8
CDR3: CASSPQGGSYNEQYF; V: TRBV6-8
CDR3: CASSLEGGLGAVDQPQHF; V: TRBV7-9
CDR3: CASSLDAADTQYF; V: TRBV7-2
CDR3: CASSLDASVVETQYF; V: TRBV7-2
CDR3: CASSLGTLSYNEQFF; V: TRBV7-2
CDR3: CATIHGGSRYEQYF; V: TRBV24-1
CDR3: CASSYWAPRPSSSYEQYF; V: TRBV6-6
CDR3: CASSLQGLSNYGYTF; V: TRBV7-2
CDR3: CASSGGGTFSYNEQFF; V: TRBV27